The 21 T cell receptor beta chains reported below all come from one sample, sequenced in a study of T-cell reconstitution after alpha-beta-depleted transplantation in children (dated by TCRdb to about 2016). According to the study, the label for this sample's treatment or condition signals: allogeneic hematopoietic cell transplantation with graft depleted of TCRalphabeta T cells and CD19 B cells. The library was produced with PCR. The sample was run on an Illumina HiSeq 2500. To normalize quantification of the TCRbeta repertoire, the TCR libraries were built with molecular barcoding that relied on unique molecular identifiers. The public sequencing data were trimmed at Q25 with fastp and processed into clonotypes with MiXCR by TCRdb, which kept only in-frame beta chains. Identical CDR3 proteins give one entry, which carries the most common genes and DNA. Counted in this sample were 140,000 to 150,000 distinct CDR3 sequences; 8.8% of them appeared once. The ten largest make up about a sixth of the sample.

Sample: PBMCs, mostly from graft donor cells, taken 180 days after TCRalphabeta/CD19-depleted stem cell transplant. The receptors were sampled from a female patient aged 2-9 years who had a stem cell transplant for congenital amegakaryocytic thrombocytopenia, so the T cells may come from the graft donor.

This clonotype has a count of ten or more. The gene calls are TRBV5-4 and TRBJ2-1; D is perhaps TRBD1 (6 bases). CDR1 is SGHNT and CDR2 is YYREEE in the germline V gene (reference sequence). V gave up 10 bases and J gave up 5 bases, with 13 bases separating them. The CDR3 is 12 amino acids. The CDR3 spells CAGGLINNEQFF. The CDR3 DNA sequence: TGTGCCGGGGGCCTTATCAACAATGAGCAGTTCTTC. Using reference TRBV5-4 and TRBJ2-1 for the parts outside the CDR3, the full variable domain is ETGVTQSPTHLIKTRGQQVTLRCSSQSGHNTVSWYQQALGQGPQFIFQYYREEENGRGNFPPRFSGLQFPNYSSELNVNALELDDSALYLCAGGLINNEQFFGPGTRLTVL.

As for this clonotype: Given a much more abundant clone one base away, this may be a read error. The chain recombines TRBV5-1 with TRBJ2-5; 9 bases are a match to TRBD2. Per germline, CDR1 SGHRS and CDR2 YFSETQ. The CDR3 extends over 16 amino acids. After removal of 2 bases from V and 5 bases from J, the junction contained 10 bases not matched to a gene. In DNA form, the CDR3 reads TGCGCCAGCAGCTTTATTCCTAGCGGGGCCCACGAGACCCAGTACTTC. This sequence encodes CASSFIPSGAHETQYF.

The chain has TRBV20-1 and TRBJ2-1, with D possibly being TRBD2 (6 bases). The CDR3 consists of 14 residues. V shed 4 bases and J shed 10 bases, with 20 bases lying between them. The germline V gene encodes CDR1 DFQATT and CDR2 SNEGSKA (reference sequence). The CDR3 DNA reads as TGCAGTGCTATCGGTCTTCGGAGGGCCGGGGAGCAGTTCTTC. This sequence encodes CSAIGLRRAGEQFF.

The V call is TRBV25-1, the J call TRBJ2-7; 15 positions match TRBD2. The CDR3 has 17 amino acids. Germline values: CDR1 MGHDK, CDR2 SYGVNS. With V trimmed by 4 bases and J by 3 bases, 7 bases remained unmatched. Here the CDR3 DNA reads TGTGCCAGCAGTGGACCGGGACTAGCGGGAGGAAACTACGAGCAGTACTTC. This translates into CASSGPGLAGGNYEQYF.

A few counts support this clonotype. V gene TRBV11-2 combines with J gene TRBJ2-7, with D possibly being TRBD1 (6 bases). Trimming shortened V by 3 bases and J by 6 bases, and 15 bases separated the two germline ends. This CDR3 has 14 amino acids. Germline V gene data show CDR1 as SGHAT and CDR2 as FQNNGV. This chain's CDR3 is CASSFRTGTSEQYF. The DNA for the CDR3 is TGTGCCAGCAGCTTCCGCACAGGGACATCCGAGCAGTACTTC.

The sample holds many counts of this clonotype. Here the CDR3 DNA reads TGTGCCAGCAGCTTACAGGGGTTCGGCACTGAAGCTTTCTTT. This gives the protein CASSLQGFGTEAFF. This chain joins TRBV7-2 and TRBJ1-1; D possibly corresponds to TRBD1 (6 bases). CDR3 size: 14 residues. Per germline, CDR1 SGHTA and CDR2 FQGNSA. V lost 2 bases and J lost 4, with 11 bases in between.

This clonotype has ten or more counts. The gene calls are TRBV6-1 and TRBJ2-3; unclear D gene. Germline lookup yields CDR1 MNHNS and CDR2 SASEGT. Trimming shortened V by 6 bases and J by 0 bases, and 16 bases separated the two germline ends. CDR3 length: 16 amino acids. CDR3 in DNA: TGTGCCAGCAGGGACCTGGGGTTATCTAGCACAGATACGCAGTATTTT. It translates to CASRDLGLSSTDTQYF.

This clonotype was counted ten times or more. The rearrangement links TRBV12-3 or TRBV12-4 to TRBJ2-7; maybe TRBD1 (5 bases). V dropped 5 bases and J dropped 2 bases, with 7 bases sitting between them. There are 12 residues in the CDR3. CDR3 bases: TGTGCCAGCAGTGACAGTCCCTACGAGCAGTACTTC. Its translation: CASSDSPYEQYF.

A word on this clonotype: A much bigger clone sits one base away, suggesting this may be a read error. The gene calls are TRBV5-1 and TRBJ2-1, with a weak D call TRBD2 (6 bases). Looked up from germline, CDR1 is SGHRS and CDR2 is YFSETQ. The V end was cut by 0 bases, the J end by 11 bases, with 15 bases between. The CDR3 is 14 residues long. The CDR3 region has the DNA TGCGCCAGCAGCTTGGAGGCGTCGGGGGACCAGCAGTTCTTC. Translated: CASSLEASGDQQFF.

At least ten counts were recorded for this clonotype. V usage is TRBV6-2 or TRBV6-3 and J usage is TRBJ2-1; 8 bases align to TRBD2. CDR1 and CDR2 (germline): MNHEY, SVGEGT. V was pared by 4 bases and J by 7 bases, with 12 bases of the junction left unmatched. The CDR3 sequence is 16 residues long. DNA for the CDR3: TGTGCCAGCAGTTCCCCGAGAACTAGCGGAAGAAATGAGCAGTTCTTC. Residues: CASSSPRTSGRNEQFF.

Written as DNA, the CDR3 is TGTGCCAGCTCACCACGGAATAAGGGGACTAGCGCTAACGAGCAGTACTTC. This encodes CASSPRNKGTSANEQYF. The chain recombines TRBV18 with TRBJ2-7, with 10 bases fitting TRBD2. The germline CDR1 and CDR2 sequences are KGHSH and LQKENI. CDR3 length: 17 residues. After removal of 1 base from V and 5 bases from J, the junction contained 11 bases not matched to a gene.

This clonotype has a count of ten or more. The chain joins TRBV5-1 to TRBJ2-1, with D possibly TRBD2 on 6 matching bases. Germline CDR1 and CDR2: SGHRS and YFSETQ. Trimming removed 4 bases at V and 12 bases at J, with 11 bases between. CDR3 length: 11 residues. CDR3 DNA: TGCGCCAGCAGCAATAGCGGACGGCAGTTCTTC. Its translation: CASSNSGRQFF.

The sample holds a few counts of this clonotype. CDR3 DNA: TGCAGTGCTAGAAAGTCTAGCGGGAGAACGAGTCCAGGAGAGCAGTACTTC. It codes for CSARKSSGRTSPGEQYF. The rearrangement uses TRBV20-1 and TRBJ2-7; 10 nucleotides align to TRBD2. V dropped 2 bases and J dropped 7; count of bases not matched to a gene: 17. Germline CDR1 is DFQATT and CDR2 is SNEGSKA (reference sequence). This CDR3 comprises 17 residues.

This chain links TRBV4-2 with TRBJ2-5; 7 bases match TRBD2. This CDR3 region has 15 residues. Losses at the gene ends were 0 bases for V and 3 bases for J; bases not matched to a gene: 4. CDR1 and CDR2 from the germline V gene are LGHNA and YNFKEQ. CDR3 in amino acids: CASSQDPAGEETQYF. The CDR3 region has the DNA TGTGCCAGCAGCCAAGATCCGGCGGGAGAAGAGACCCAGTACTTC.

The gene calls are TRBV7-2 and TRBJ2-7; TRBD2 might be the D (5 bases). The germline V gene encodes CDR1 SGHTA and CDR2 FQGNSA. V lost 5 bases and J lost 0, with 20 bases in between. This CDR3 region has 17 residues. The CDR3 spells CASSPPVVEARSYEQYF. Here the CDR3 DNA reads TGTGCCAGCAGCCCCCCAGTGGTGGAGGCCCGCTCCTACGAGCAGTACTTC.

This clonotype was counted ten times or more. This sequence joins TRBV6-5 and TRBJ2-4, with a possible D match to TRBD1 (6 bases). V was trimmed by 2 bases and J by 2 bases, leaving 13 bases between them. This CDR3 has 16 residues. CDR1 is MNHEY and CDR2 is SVGAGI in the germline V gene. CDR3 amino acids: CASSYTVQGSKNIQYF. For the CDR3, the DNA is TGTGCCAGCAGTTACACTGTTCAGGGGTCCAAAAACATTCAGTACTTC.

This clonotype occurred a few times. The chain has TRBV6-2 or TRBV6-3 and TRBJ2-1; 10 bases are a match to TRBD2. V was pared by 7 bases and J by 1 base, with 13 bases of the junction left unmatched. The length of the CDR3 is 18 residues. CDR1 and CDR2 (germline): MNHEY, SVGEGT. This CDR3 is CASNPSRASGSSYNEQFF. DNA for the CDR3: TGTGCCAGCAACCCCAGCAGGGCTAGCGGGAGTTCCTACAATGAGCAGTTCTTC.

There are many counts of this clonotype. The genes are TRBV29-1 and TRBJ1-1; no clear D gene. The length of the CDR3 is 15 residues. CDR1 and CDR2 from the germline V gene are SQVTM and ANQGSEA. V was cut by 0 bases and J by 0 bases, with 11 bases left in between. Here the CDR3 reads CSVEDPVTVNTEAFF. The CDR3 DNA sequence: TGCAGCGTTGAAGATCCCGTGACTGTGAACACTGAAGCTTTCTTT.

This clonotype was seen ten or more times. This chain links TRBV20-1 with TRBJ2-1; TRBD2 agrees at 11 bases. V gave up 7 bases and J gave up 3 bases; unmatched junction bases: 5. This CDR3 has 14 residues. Germline lookup yields CDR1 DFQATT and CDR2 SNEGSKA (reference sequence). The CDR3 sequence: CSGHGTSGYNEQFF. The CDR3 DNA sequence: TGCAGTGGGCATGGGACTAGCGGCTACAATGAGCAGTTCTTC.

This clonotype occurred many times. The chain carries TRBV25-1 and TRBJ1-5; the match to TRBD1 covers 7 bases. The V gene end was trimmed by 6 bases and the J gene end by 4 bases; junction bases not matched to a gene: 6. The germline V gene encodes CDR1 MGHDK and CDR2 SYGVNS. CDR3 length equals 14 residues. As DNA, the CDR3 is TGTGCCAGCAGAGATGCAGGGGGGAATCAGCCCCAGCATTTT. This translates into CASRDAGGNQPQHF.

This clonotype was seen many times. The CDR3 coding sequence is TGTGCCATCAGTGAGTCTTATCGGGACAGCGGGAACTATGGCTACACCTTC. This translates into CAISESYRDSGNYGYTF. The chain links TRBV10-3 to TRBJ1-2; 7 nucleotides agree with TRBD1. After removal of 0 bases from V and 2 bases from J, the junction contained 9 bases not matched to a gene. This CDR3 comprises 17 residues. Germline V gene lookup returns CDR1 ENHRY and CDR2 SYGVKD.